This T cell receptor beta chain was profiled in a study of T cells in Graves' hyperthyroidism and ophthalmopathy. RNA transcripts yielded amplified TCR beta CDR3 regions. Primed by the HTBI set, a first-round RT-PCR was run on the TCR CDR3. From the multiplex PCR reads, TCRdb called clonotypes with MiXCR, one entry per CDR3 protein. The data contain about 290,000 distinct CDR3 sequences, approximately 18% of them singletons. V was pared by 5 bases and J by 4 bases, with 4 bases of the junction left unmatched. The CDR3 loop spans 12 amino acids. Germline V gives CDR1 DFQATT, CDR2 SNEGSKA (reference sequence). This clonotype appeared a few times.

The source material was blood. V and J are TRBV20-1 and TRBJ2-7; TRBD1 agrees at 8 bases. The sequence was obtained from a man aged 45-65 years with Graves' ophthalmopathy. The CDR3 DNA reads as TGCAGTGCTGACACAGGGGGGTACGAGCAGTACTTC. This sequence encodes CSADTGGYEQYF.